One T cell receptor (beta chain) is described in this entry. The antigen is not known. The genes are named according to mouse. The read ends 1 residue early relative to the CDR3; the germline J gene fills the gap. These data originate in a study of tissue T cells after allogeneic stem cell transplantation. Whole-study results and caveats: Within patients, tissue anatomy strongly shaped TCR repertoire composition.

CDR3 sequences, V/J genes, frequencies and template counts came from survey-depth TCRbeta sequencing. The method was immunoSEQ multiplex PCR; TCRdb's version includes in-frame clones alone and lacks a portion of them. Of some 6,600 clones detected, about 53% appear once; the ten largest clones hold around 4%. The CDR3 is 14 amino acids. Germline CDR1 and CDR2: NSQYPW and LRSPGD (reference sequence). Trimming took 1 base from V and 0 from J, leaving 6 bases between them. The time point: mouse harvest day 7 after allogeneic transplant. The graft held 10^6 splenic CD5+ T cells and 10^7 T-cell-depleted bone marrow cells. This mouse GVHD model was MHC-mismatched B6 to BALB/c, profiled day 7 or 14.

This clonotype was sampled from a female BALB/c mouse given C57BL/6 T cells with graft-versus-host disease after an allogeneic hematopoietic cell transplant. The chain uses TRBV1 and TRBJ1-1; D is unclear. Sequenced: gut tissue. CDR3 DNA (partial): TGCACCTGCAGTGCAGTACACACAAACACAGAAGTCTTC. As protein: CTCSAVHTNTEVF. The full CDR3 reads CTCSAVHTNTEVFF.